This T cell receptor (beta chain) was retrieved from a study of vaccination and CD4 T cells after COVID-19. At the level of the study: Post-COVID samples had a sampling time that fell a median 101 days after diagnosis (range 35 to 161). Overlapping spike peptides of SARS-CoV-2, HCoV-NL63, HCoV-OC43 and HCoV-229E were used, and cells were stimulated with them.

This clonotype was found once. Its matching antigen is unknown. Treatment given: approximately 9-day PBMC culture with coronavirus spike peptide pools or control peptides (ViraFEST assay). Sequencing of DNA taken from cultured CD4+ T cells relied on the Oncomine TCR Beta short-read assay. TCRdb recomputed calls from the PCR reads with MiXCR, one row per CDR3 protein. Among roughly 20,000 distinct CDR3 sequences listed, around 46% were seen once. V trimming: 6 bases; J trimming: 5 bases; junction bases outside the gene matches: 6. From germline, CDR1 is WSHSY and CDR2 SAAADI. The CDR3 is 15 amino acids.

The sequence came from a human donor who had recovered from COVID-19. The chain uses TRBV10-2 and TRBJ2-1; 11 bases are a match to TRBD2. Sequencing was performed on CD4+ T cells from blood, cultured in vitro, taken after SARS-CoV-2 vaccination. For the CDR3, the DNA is TGCGCCAGCAGGGCCCGACTAGCGGGAAACAATGAGCAGTTCTTC. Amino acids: CASRARLAGNNEQFF.